The TCR beta chain under discussion was sequenced for a study of shared clonotypes between healthy human individuals. The V gene's germline CDR1 is SEHNR and CDR2 FQNEAQ (reference sequence). The CDR3 totals 17 residues. V lost 1 base, J lost 8 bases, and 11 bases stayed unmatched. Assay used: immunoSEQ multiplex PCR; TCRdb lists only in-frame clones, some missing. The repertoire holds over 950,000 clones, approximately 80% seen once, with roughly 0.82% in the top ten. This chain connects TRBV7-9 to TRBJ1-4; 9 nucleotides agree with TRBD1. The clonotype was recovered from a man aged 18 to 29 in good health. Some clones in this sample may be carry-over from other donors' samples. Material: memory CD4+ T cells from PBMCs. Stated subset: CD45RA-negative fraction. For the CDR3, the DNA is TGTGCCAGCAGCTTAGACACTCCGGACAGGGGAAGGGAAAAACTGTTTTTT. Translating gives CASSLDTPDRGREKLFF.